A single TCR beta chain is shown here with its context. This clone was detected only once. Its specific antigen is unknown. Base qualities are not at hand, and no much larger clone is one base apart. The library was prepared using the immunoSEQ multiplex PCR assay. The multiplex PCR relied on a mix of 60 forward primers for TCR Vbeta segments and 13 reverse primers for TCR Jbeta segments. A multiplex PCR assay on genomic DNA amplified the CDR3 region of rearranged TCR beta genes. The amplified TCR beta libraries were sequenced on the Illumina HiSeq System as 87-base-pair reads. In the paper's pipeline: A later analysis tallied 75 million to 95 million unique TCR beta chains across the 666 repertoires, and approximately 11 million of those chains were shared by two or more donors. Raw reads were error-corrected and collapsed into unique sequences by a nearest-neighbor algorithm in which closely related sequences were merged to remove PCR and sequencing errors. CDR3 sequences were aligned to IMGT reference sequences to assign V, D and J gene segments. Each retained sequence needed at least a six-nucleotide match to both a V gene segment and a J gene segment. Rearrangements were classified as productive when the CDR3 lacked stop codons and remained in frame with V and J, and all other rearrangements were classified as non-productive. CDR3 was defined according to IMGT convention as the region running from the second conserved V-encoded cysteine to the conserved J-encoded phenylalanine. The earlier analysis of roughly 590 of the donors excluded any sequence lacking an unambiguous match to a single V gene segment. An earlier analysis of several hundred of the donors called V segments functional above 56.7% productive rearrangements and segregating when the between-donor standard deviation exceeded 5%. A statistical classification framework was built to diagnose cytomegalovirus status from the catalog of TCR beta chain sequences. In a later analysis, TCR nucleotide sequences were compared against IMGT/GENE-DB human TR gene sequences so that V and J genes could be assigned. The TCRdist pipeline was used in a later analysis to assign CDR3 sequences and most-parsimonious VDJ recombination scenarios. In a later analysis, each TCR beta chain was defined by its CDR3 amino acid sequence together with its V-gene family, and reads without a unique V-gene family were excluded. To address suspected cross-contamination and a sequencing artifact, a later analysis removed a few hundred highly shared, low-generation-probability nucleotide sequences. In a later analysis, a clonal expansion index was calculated for each public chain from normalized within-repertoire ranks of inferred template counts. In a later analysis, generation probabilities were computed using a VDJ recombination model fitted to out-of-frame rearrangements, and the results were checked against IGoR. A later analysis scored TCR-TCR, TCR-HLA and TCR-CMV co-occurrence with hypergeometric tests, applying a repertoire-size bias correction to TCR pairs. To estimate false discovery rates, a later analysis permuted the HLA or CMV assignments 20 times. In a later analysis, co-occurring TCRs were grouped with DBSCAN, and TCRdist sequence similarity was added when clustering was performed within HLA-allele-positive subsets. For co-occurrence clustering, repertoires with fewer than 30,000 or more than 120,000 public chains were excluded, along with about five repertoires with anomalous nucleotide sharing. The source is immuneACCESS, and TCRdb retained only in-frame sequences with V and J called. Part of the clones is not carried over; for the studies checked, unresolved V genes explain less than half of this, and the remainder is unexplained. The DNA gave D and trimming, while V, J and clone size come from that table. The sample has 150,000 to 200,000 clones on record, 70% to 90% of them singletons. In total, the top ten clones hold roughly 2% of the sample.

The cohort was made up of several hundred healthy bone marrow donors. At the time of sampling, all cohort members were nominally healthy, though unrecorded immune exposures were likely present. The donor tested CMV seropositive, placing the donor among the roughly 300 seropositive members of the cohort. Every donor gave a peripheral blood sample, and the peripheral blood mononuclear cells from that sample were used for TCR beta sequencing. Genomic DNA was extracted from the blood cell samples with the Qiagen DNeasy Blood Extraction Kit. The data belong to a study of cytomegalovirus exposure and HLA in healthy donors (dated by TCRdb to about 2017). With regard to the full study: According to an earlier analysis of several hundred of the donors, about 179 million T cells yielded some 120 million unique TCR beta sequences and 276 Gb of sequence data. Roughly 300 gigabases of sequencing data and around 87 million unique TCR sequences were included in an early release covering several hundred HLA-typed donors. The genetic ancestry cluster associated with self-reported Caucasian donors included about four fifths of the roughly 400 genotyped donors. The aim of the study was to test whether cataloging public T cell receptors could identify signatures of past pathogen exposure. The T cell repertoires of 666 subjects were profiled by immunosequencing and related to cytomegalovirus serostatus. Along with the approximately 600-subject first cohort, a separate validation cohort of over 90 different subjects was used. High-throughput TCR immunosequencing, statistical association of individual TCRs with disease status, and machine learning were combined to predict cytomegalovirus infection status. In a later analysis, previously published TCR beta repertoires from some 640 donors were re-analyzed and high-resolution HLA genotyping was added so that TCR occurrence patterns could be studied. Rather than drawing on any new phenotypic data, the later analysis identified candidate immune exposures from TCR beta sequences and the way those sequences occurred across donors. An earlier analysis of a few hundred of the donors applied high-throughput TCR beta sequencing to assess whether each TCR beta V gene segment acted as functional or pseudogenic. Alongside the repertoire data, information on donor age, sex, ethnicity and CMV serostatus was compiled. Genome-wide SNP genotypes for about three fifths of the roughly 670 donors were used in a later genetic analysis, which treated that subset as a discovery cohort. All discovery cohort repertoires had been generated using a single sequencing platform. Both class I and class II loci were covered by HLA typing, at four-digit resolution. Typing coverage varied by locus: about 629-640 donors for A, B, C, DRB1 and DQB1; approximately 560 for DQA1; more than 600 for DPA1; under 490 for DPB1. Because of strong linkage in the cohort, roughly five DR-DQ haplotypes were treated as single units for association and clustering. On average, over 200,000 unique TCR beta nucleotide sequences were sequenced per donor among about 400 genotyped donors of the cohort, with 15% to 20% of those sequences being non-productive. The paper as a whole reports these results and caveats: For the cohort, immune exposure information was limited to CMV serostatus. In a later analysis, the rate of TCR association differed among HLA loci, with DRB1 alleles having the most associated TCRs and HLA-C alleles having the fewest. While some public TCRs were present in many individuals, most TCR sequences turned up only very rarely across donors. Sequencing depth was assumed to be roughly uniform across donors in the presence/absence analyses, though that assumption may not hold. The earlier analysis of approximately 590 of the donors excluded 15 to 20 rarely observed V segments, including chromosome 9 orphons, because counts were too low. Linkage disequilibrium might explain the correlated functional status among segregating V segments, but an unknown experimental factor could not be ruled out. Three of the identified cytomegalovirus-associated TCR beta chains were confirmed in vitro to be specific for cytomegalovirus antigens. In both the original and validation cohorts, the classifier was reported to diagnose cytomegalovirus status with high specificity and sensitivity. V-gene and J-gene trimming of TCR beta chains was associated with a missense DCLRE1C variant in a later genetic analysis, and the association was replicated in an independent cohort. The study listed 170 or so TCR beta chains as associated with cytomegalovirus. A further reported finding was that TCR beta sequences accurately predicted the HLA-A and HLA-B alleles for most subjects in the first cohort. A later genetic analysis reported fewer N-insertions in productive TCRs among donors in an Asian-associated ancestry cluster than the roughly 700-donor mean. Broadly in line with IMGT annotations, most TCR beta V segments showed up in productive rearrangements about 87% or about 30% of the time in an earlier analysis of under 700 of the donors. The sequencing pipeline was judged likely to have produced a cluster of highly shared sequence variants as a technical artifact. Because HLA typing was unavailable for some donors at each locus, only the typed subset was used in association tests. According to the authors, the approach could potentially be generalized to other disease states and immunological phenotypes. In a later analysis, HLA-associated TCR beta chains showed more clonal expansion and lower generation probabilities than non-associated chains that were equally common. Most CMV-associated TCR beta chains appeared to be HLA-restricted in a later analysis, and the HLA associations seemed to be driven largely by CMV exposure. According to a later analysis, parvovirus B19, influenza, CMV and Epstein-Barr virus appeared linked to several top co-occurrence clusters. In this cohort, only TCR beta chains were sequenced, and detectable features were limited by the absence of alpha or paired-chain data. The 87-base-pair reads could not distinguish some IMGT-functional V segments, including TRBV6-2 and TRBV6-3, so those segments were excluded. At a false discovery rate of 0.05, a later analysis linked 15,000 to 20,000 TCR beta sequences to specific HLA alleles. Assigning TCR associations to individual alleles was difficult when HLA alleles, especially DR and DQ, strongly co-occurred.

According to the germline V gene, CDR1 reads MDHEN and CDR2 reads SYDVKM. From the cysteine up to the phenylalanine, the CDR3 has a length of 12 residues. The DNA shown is the 36-base CDR3, in frame from base 1. V loses 9 bases of germline sequence and J loses 3 bases, and the interval between the two ends is 9 bases. The sequence was collected from a woman under 30 in good health and CMV-seropositive. The V gene is TRBV28 and the J gene is TRBJ1-5; TRBD1 is a weak D gene call, 6 bases matching. Sequenced: PBMCs. DNA sequence: TGTGCCAGTTCAGGGGCCAATCAGCCCCAGCATTTT. This is translated as CASSGANQPQHF. Supplemented by the reference TRBV28 and TRBJ1-5 proteins around the CDR3, the complete variable domain is DVKVTQSSRYLVKRTGEKVFLECVQDMDHENMFWYRQDPGLGLRLIYFSYDVKMKEKGDIPEGYSVSREKKERFSLILESASTNQTSMYLCASSGANQPQHFGDGTRLSIL.